This T cell receptor beta chain derives from a study of blood T cell repertoires in COVID-19. Generated by immunoSEQ multiplex PCR, the TCRdb table keeps only in-frame clones and is missing some. The sample lists around 330,000 clones; roughly 87% were seen once. Ages ranged from roughly 18 to 100 years, with residence in 24 US areas. Germline CDR1 reads SSHAT; CDR2 reads FNYEAQ (reference sequence). V lost 5 bases to trimming and J lost 3 bases, with 10 bases between them. The CDR3 length is 14 residues. The chain combines TRBV7-7 with TRBJ2-2; the D gene is possibly TRBD1 (5 bases). Material: PBMCs or T cells enriched from blood (not recorded which). The clonotype was recovered from a woman between 18 and 29 years old who had recovered from COVID-19. CDR3 sequence reads: CASSPGHHTGELFF. CDR3 DNA: TGTGCCAGCAGCCCAGGACACCACACCGGGGAGCTGTTTTTT.